This T cell receptor beta chain was sequenced during a study of OX40 agonist ivuxolimab in advanced cancers. Study-wide background: The dose of intravenous ivuxolimab that patients received every 2 weeks ranged from 0.01 to 10 mg/kg. Enrolled patients in dose escalation had cancers that were hepatocellular carcinoma, melanoma, renal cell or head and neck cancer. General study results and limits: Low normalized clonal expansion also occurred in some nonresponding patients.

Blood samples were obtained at baseline, cycle 4 day 1, and cycle 7 day 1. There are 12 residues in the CDR3. V was pared by 6 bases and J by 6 bases, with 4 bases of the junction left unmatched. From germline, CDR1 is LNHDA and CDR2 SQIVND (reference sequence). This table comes from immunoSEQ multiplex PCR, and its TCRdb copy is limited to in-frame clones, with some not included. The sample has approximately 47,000 clones; around 90% are singletons. This clone occurred a few times. Its target is unknown. The V and J genes are TRBV19 and TRBJ1-1, with 7 bases fitting TRBD1. The material sequenced was CD4+ or CD8+ T cells sorted from blood, taken in a trial of the OX40 agonist ivuxolimab. This receptor was taken from an adult with an advanced solid tumor such as melanoma, head and neck, liver or kidney cancer. This chain's CDR3 is CASSQGGAEAFF. The CDR3 bases are TGTGCCAGTAGCCAGGGGGGGGCTGAAGCTTTCTTT.